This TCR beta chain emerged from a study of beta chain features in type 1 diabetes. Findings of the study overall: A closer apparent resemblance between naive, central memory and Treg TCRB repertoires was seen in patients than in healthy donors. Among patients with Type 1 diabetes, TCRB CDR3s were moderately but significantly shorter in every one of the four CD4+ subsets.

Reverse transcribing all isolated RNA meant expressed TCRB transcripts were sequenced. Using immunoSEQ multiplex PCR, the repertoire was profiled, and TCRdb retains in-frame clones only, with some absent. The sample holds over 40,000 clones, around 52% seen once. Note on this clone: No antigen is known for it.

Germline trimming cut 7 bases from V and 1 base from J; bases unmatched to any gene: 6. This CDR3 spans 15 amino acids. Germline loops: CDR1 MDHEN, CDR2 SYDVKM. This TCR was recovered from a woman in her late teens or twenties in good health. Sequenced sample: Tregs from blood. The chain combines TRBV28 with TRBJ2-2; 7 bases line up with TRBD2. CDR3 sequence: CASTMGGVNTGELFF. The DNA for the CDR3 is TGTGCCAGCACTATGGGGGGGGTGAACACCGGGGAGCTGTTTTTT. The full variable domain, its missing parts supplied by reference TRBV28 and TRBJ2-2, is DVKVTQSSRYLVKRTGEKVFLECVQDMDHENMFWYRQDPGLGLRLIYFSYDVKMKEKGDIPEGYSVSREKKERFSLILESASTNQTSMYLCASTMGGVNTGELFFGEGSRLTVL.